A single sample gave rise to the 9 T cell receptor beta chains below, sequenced in a study of blood T cell repertoires in COVID-19. Here immunoSEQ multiplex PCR was the method, and the copy in TCRdb shows in-frame clones only, minus some. This sample has roughly 200,000 clones, with roughly 90% found just once. Sequencing input: PBMCs or T cells enriched from blood (not recorded which). All receptors derive from a woman between 45 and 65 years old in a cohort exposed to, infected with or recovered from COVID-19 (not recorded which).

This chain uses TRBV4-2 with TRBJ2-4; D is possibly TRBD2 (6 bases). The CDR3 extends over 17 amino acids. Trimming pared 3 bases from V and 0 bases from J, leaving 15 bases between. Looked up from germline, CDR1 is LGHNA and CDR2 is YNFKEQ. In DNA form, the CDR3 reads TGTGCCAGCAGCCAGCTGGGGCGGGGTCAAGCCAAAAACATTCAGTACTTC. It codes for CASSQLGRGQAKNIQYF.

This clone was counted a single time. The chain combines TRBV4-1 with TRBJ2-2, with D possibly being TRBD1 (6 bases). The ends were cut back, 1 base at V and 5 bases at J, with 14 bases in the middle. This CDR3 spans 16 amino acids. CDR1 is MGHRA and CDR2 is YSYEKL in the germline V gene. The CDR3 is CASSQGGLRGTGELFF. The CDR3 bases are TGCGCCAGCAGCCAAGGAGGGCTCAGGGGAACCGGGGAGCTGTTTTTT.

The rearrangement uses TRBV5-6 and TRBJ2-7; tentatively, D is TRBD1 (6 bases). V was pared by 5 bases and J by 0 bases, with 15 bases between. The CDR3 is made up of 15 amino acids. Germline assignment: CDR1 SGHDT and CDR2 YYEEEE. The CDR3 region has the DNA TGTGCCAGCAGTTACGGACAGTCGAGCTCCTACGAGCAGTACTTC. It yields the protein CASSYGQSSSYEQYF.

This clone was found once. The chain combines TRBV2 with TRBJ2-2; TRBD1 matches at 10 bases. Trimming cost V 6 bases and J 6 bases; bases outside gene matches: 4. CDR1 SNHLY and CDR2 FYNNEI come from the germline V gene. The CDR3 spans 14 residues. The CDR3, as DNA: TGTGCCAGCAGAACGGGACAGGGGTCCGGGGAGCTGTTTTTT. This gives the protein CASRTGQGSGELFF.

V is TRBV5-4 and J is TRBJ1-1, with a possible D match to TRBD1 (5 bases). From germline, CDR1 is SGHNT and CDR2 YYREEE (reference sequence). V was shortened by 2 bases and J by 6 bases, with 11 bases between the two germline ends. This CDR3 has 13 residues. In nucleotides, the CDR3 is TGTGCCAGCAGCTTTGGGGGGTACCCTGAAGCTTTCTTT. Translation: CASSFGGYPEAFF.

The chain links TRBV15 to TRBJ2-3; the D gene is possibly TRBD2 (5 bases). The CDR3 covers 13 residues. Germline V lookup: CDR1 LNHNV, CDR2 YYDKDF (reference sequence). V lost 8 bases to trimming and J lost 1 base, with 10 bases between them. The chain's CDR3 is CATLALGTDTQYF. For the CDR3, the DNA is TGTGCCACCCTAGCTTTAGGCACAGATACGCAGTATTTT.

The chain has TRBV21-1 and TRBJ2-3; no DNA check was done on the table's D call, TRBD1. TRBV21-1 is recorded as a pseudogene. The length of the CDR3 is 16 residues. The CDR3 here is CASSGPDRGLTDTQYF. Here the CDR3 DNA reads TGTGCCAGCAGCGGTCCCGACAGGGGGCTCACAGATACGCAGTATTTT.

This sequence joins TRBV29-1 and TRBJ1-1; D is uncertain. Germline loops: CDR1 SQVTM, CDR2 ANQGSEA. CDR3 length equals 13 residues. The germline V and J ends were trimmed by 4 bases and 0 bases, with 9 bases remaining between them. The CDR3 region is CSVVRVLNTEAFF. The CDR3 DNA follows: TGCAGCGTTGTTCGGGTTCTGAACACTGAAGCTTTCTTT. Together with reference TRBV29-1 and TRBJ1-1, the CDR3 gives the full variable domain: SAVISQKPSRDICQRGTSLTIQCQVDSQVTMMFWYRQQPGQSLTLIATANQGSEATYESGFVIDKFPISRPNLTFSTLTVSNMSPEDSSIYLCSVVRVLNTEAFFGQGTRLTVV.

This sequence joins TRBV10-3 and TRBJ2-7; maybe TRBD1 (6 bases). The length of the CDR3 is 14 residues. V lost 5 bases and J 3 bases, leaving 14 bases between the germline ends. Germline CDR1 and CDR2: ENHRY and SYGVKD. The CDR3 DNA follows: TGTGCCATCAGTCAGGGGAAAGCAAACTACGAGCAGTACTTC. It encodes CAISQGKANYEQYF.